This T cell receptor beta chain was retrieved from a study of response to subunit inactivated influenza vaccine. TCRdb reprocessed the RT-PCR reads via MiXCR and lists one record per CDR3 protein. The sample consists of about 830,000 distinct CDR3 sequences, about 18% of them appearing once. Trimming left V 3 bases short and J 0 bases short, with 11 bases between. The CDR3 has 16 residues. Sequencing used PBMCs from blood, obtained less than 6 days after vaccination. The receptor was isolated from a man in his fifties or sixties who received an inactivated influenza vaccine. The rearrangement links TRBV12-3 or TRBV12-4 to TRBJ2-2, with no clear D. The chain's CDR3 is CASSFGKKANTGELFF. CDR3 in DNA: TGTGCCAGCAGTTTTGGGAAAAAAGCGAACACCGGGGAGCTGTTTTTT.